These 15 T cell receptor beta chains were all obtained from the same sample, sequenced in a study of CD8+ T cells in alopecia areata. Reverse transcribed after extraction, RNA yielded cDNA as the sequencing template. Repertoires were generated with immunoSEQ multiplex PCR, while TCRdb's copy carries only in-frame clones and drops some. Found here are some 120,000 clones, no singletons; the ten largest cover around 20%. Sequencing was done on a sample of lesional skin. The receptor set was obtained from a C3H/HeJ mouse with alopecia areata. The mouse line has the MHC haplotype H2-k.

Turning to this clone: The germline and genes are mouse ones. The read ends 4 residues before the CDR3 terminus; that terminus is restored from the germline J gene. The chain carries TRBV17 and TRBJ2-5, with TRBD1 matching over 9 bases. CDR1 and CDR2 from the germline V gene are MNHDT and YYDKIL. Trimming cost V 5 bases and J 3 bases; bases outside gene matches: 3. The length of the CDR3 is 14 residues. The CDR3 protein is CASSHRGRQDTQYF. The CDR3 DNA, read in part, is TGTGCTAGCAGTCACAGGGGGCGGCAAGAC. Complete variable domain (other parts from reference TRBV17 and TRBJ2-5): DTTVKQNPRYKLARVGKPVNLICSQTMNHDTMYWYQKKPNQAPKLLLFYYDKILNREADTFEKFQSSRPNNSFCSLYIGSAGLEYSAMYLCASSHRGRQDTQYFGPGTRLLVL.

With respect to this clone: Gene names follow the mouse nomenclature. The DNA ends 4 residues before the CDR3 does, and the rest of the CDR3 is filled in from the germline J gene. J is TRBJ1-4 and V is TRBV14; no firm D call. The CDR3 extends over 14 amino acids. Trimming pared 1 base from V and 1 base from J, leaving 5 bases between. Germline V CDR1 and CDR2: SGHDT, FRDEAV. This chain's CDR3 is CASSFQNSNERLFF. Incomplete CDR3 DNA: TGTGCCAGCAGTTTCCAGAATTCCAACGAA. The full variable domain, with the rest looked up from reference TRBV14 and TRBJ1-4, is EAGVTQSPRYAVLQEGQAVSFWCDPISGHDTLYWYQQPRDQGPQLLVYFRDEAVIDNSQLPSDRFSAVRPKGTNSTLKIQSAKQGDTATYLCASSFQNSNERLFFGHGTKLSVL.

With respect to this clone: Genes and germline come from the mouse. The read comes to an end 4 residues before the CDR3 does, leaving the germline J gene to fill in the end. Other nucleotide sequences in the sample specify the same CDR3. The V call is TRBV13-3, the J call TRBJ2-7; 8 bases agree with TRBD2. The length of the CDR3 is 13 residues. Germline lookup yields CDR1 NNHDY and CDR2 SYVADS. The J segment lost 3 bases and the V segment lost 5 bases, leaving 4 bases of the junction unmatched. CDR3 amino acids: CASSLLGGYEQYF. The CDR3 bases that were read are TGTGCCAGCAGCCTCCTGGGGGGCTAT.

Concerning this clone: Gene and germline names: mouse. CDR3 DNA, as far as it was read: TGCACCTGCAGTGCGGGGGGGAGGAATGCAGAA. Protein product: CTCSAGGRNAE. The full CDR3 is CTCSAGGRNAETLYF. The chain couples TRBV1 to TRBJ2-3; 7 bases line up with TRBD2. Coverage ceases 4 residues before the CDR3 finishes, and the germline J gene fills in the end. V gave up 3 bases and J gave up 2 bases; unmatched junction bases: 5. CDR3 length: 15 residues. Germline CDR1 NSQYPW, CDR2 LRSPGD (reference sequence).

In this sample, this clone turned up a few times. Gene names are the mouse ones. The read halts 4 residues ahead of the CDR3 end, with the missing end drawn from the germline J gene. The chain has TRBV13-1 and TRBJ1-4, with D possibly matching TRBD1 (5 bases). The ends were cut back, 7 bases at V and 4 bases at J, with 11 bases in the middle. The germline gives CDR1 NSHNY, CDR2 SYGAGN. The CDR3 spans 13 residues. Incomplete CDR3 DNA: TGTGCCAGCCAGGGCCAGCACAACGAA. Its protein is CASQGQHNE. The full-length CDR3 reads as CASQGQHNERLFF. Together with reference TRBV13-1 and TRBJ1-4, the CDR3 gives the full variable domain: EAAVTQSPRNKVTVTGGNVTLSCRQTNSHNYMYWYRQDTGHGLRLIHYSYGAGNLRIGDVPDGYKATRTTQEDFFLLLELASPSQTSLYFCASQGQHNERLFFGHGTKLSVL.

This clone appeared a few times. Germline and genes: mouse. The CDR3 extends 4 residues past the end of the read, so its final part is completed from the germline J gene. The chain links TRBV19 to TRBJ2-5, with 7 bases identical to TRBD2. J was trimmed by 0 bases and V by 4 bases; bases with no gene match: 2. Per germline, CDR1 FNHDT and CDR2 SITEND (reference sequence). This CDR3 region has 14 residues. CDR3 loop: CASSWTGNQDTQYF. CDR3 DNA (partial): TGTGCCAGCAGTTGGACTGGTAACCAAGAC.

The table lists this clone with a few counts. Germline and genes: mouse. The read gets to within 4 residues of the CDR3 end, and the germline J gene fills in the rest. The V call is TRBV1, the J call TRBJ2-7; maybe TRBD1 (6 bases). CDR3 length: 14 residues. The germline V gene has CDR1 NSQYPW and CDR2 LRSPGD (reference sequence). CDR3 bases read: TGCACCTGCAGTGCTGCGGGACAAATTTAT. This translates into CTCSAAGQIY. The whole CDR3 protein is CTCSAAGQIYEQYF.

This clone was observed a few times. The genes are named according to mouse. CDR3 residues: CASPSGTGGYAEQFF. The CDR3 DNA, read in part, is TGTGCCAGCCCATCCGGGACAGGGGGCTATGCT. J is TRBJ2-1 and V is TRBV13-3; TRBD1 matches 11 bases. Read sequence stops 4 residues before the CDR3 end, and the germline J gene provides the missing end. Trimming cost V 7 bases and J 3 bases; bases outside gene matches: 6. Per germline, CDR1 NNHDY and CDR2 SYVADS. The CDR3 is made up of 15 amino acids.

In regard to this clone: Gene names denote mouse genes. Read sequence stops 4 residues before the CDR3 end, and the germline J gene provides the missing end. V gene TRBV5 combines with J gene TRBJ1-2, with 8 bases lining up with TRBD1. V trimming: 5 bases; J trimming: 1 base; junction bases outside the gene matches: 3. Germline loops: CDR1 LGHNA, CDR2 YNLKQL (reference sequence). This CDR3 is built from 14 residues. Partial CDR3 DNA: TGTGCCAGCAGCGCCGGGACAGGAAACTCC. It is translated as CASSAGTGNS. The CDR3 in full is CASSAGTGNSDYTF.

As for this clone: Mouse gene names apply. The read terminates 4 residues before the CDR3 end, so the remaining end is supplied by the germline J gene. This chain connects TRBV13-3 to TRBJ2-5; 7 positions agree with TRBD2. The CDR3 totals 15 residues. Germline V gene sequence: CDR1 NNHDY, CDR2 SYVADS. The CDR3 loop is CASSDGDGGGDTQYF. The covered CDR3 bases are TGTGCCAGCAGTGATGGGGACGGGGGGGGAGAC.

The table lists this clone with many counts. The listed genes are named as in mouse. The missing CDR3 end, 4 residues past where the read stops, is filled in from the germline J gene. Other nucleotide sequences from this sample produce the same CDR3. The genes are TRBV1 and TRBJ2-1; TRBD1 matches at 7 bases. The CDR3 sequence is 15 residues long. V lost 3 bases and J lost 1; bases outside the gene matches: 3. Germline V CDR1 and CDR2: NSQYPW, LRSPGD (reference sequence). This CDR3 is CTCSARDRNYAEQFF. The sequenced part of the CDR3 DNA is TGCACCTGCAGTGCCCGGGACAGAAACTATGCT.

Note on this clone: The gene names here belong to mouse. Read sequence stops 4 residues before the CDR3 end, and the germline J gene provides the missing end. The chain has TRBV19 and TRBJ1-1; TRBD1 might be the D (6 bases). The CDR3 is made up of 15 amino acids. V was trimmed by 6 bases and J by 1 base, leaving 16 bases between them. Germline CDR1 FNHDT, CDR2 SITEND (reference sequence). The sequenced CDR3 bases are TGTGCCAGCACCCCCGGGACAAAAGTAAACACA. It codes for CASTPGTKVNT. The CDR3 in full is CASTPGTKVNTEVFF.

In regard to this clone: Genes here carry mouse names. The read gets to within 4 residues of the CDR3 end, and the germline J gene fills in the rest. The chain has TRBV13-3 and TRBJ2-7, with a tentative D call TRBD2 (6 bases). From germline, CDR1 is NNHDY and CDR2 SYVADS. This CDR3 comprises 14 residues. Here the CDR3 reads CASRMGEGLDEQYF. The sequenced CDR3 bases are TGTGCCAGCAGGATGGGGGAAGGGCTAGAT.

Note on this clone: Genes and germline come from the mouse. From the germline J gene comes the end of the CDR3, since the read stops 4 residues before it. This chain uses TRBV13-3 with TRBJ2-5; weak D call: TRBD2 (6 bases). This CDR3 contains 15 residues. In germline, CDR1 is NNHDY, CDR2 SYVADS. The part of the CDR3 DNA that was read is TGTGCCAGCAGTGATCTGGGGAAAGGGGAAGAC. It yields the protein CASSDLGKGED. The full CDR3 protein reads CASSDLGKGEDTQYF.

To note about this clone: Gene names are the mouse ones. The CDR3 DNA, read in part, is TGCACCTGCAGTGCAAGGACTTCCTAT. Translated: CTCSARTSY. The CDR3 reads in full as CTCSARTSYEQYF. The V call is TRBV1, the J call TRBJ2-7; TRBD2 is a possible D gene (5 bases). The read comes to an end 4 residues before the CDR3 does, leaving the germline J gene to fill in the end. This CDR3 contains 13 residues. V was clipped by 2 bases and J by 1 base, with 6 bases between them. CDR1 and CDR2 (germline): NSQYPW, LRSPGD (reference sequence). The whole variable domain, remainder taken from reference TRBV1 and TRBJ2-7, is VTLLEQNPRWRLVPRGQAVNLRCILKNSQYPWMSWYQQDLQKQLQWLFTLRSPGDKEVKSLPGADYLATRVTDTELRLQVANMSQGRTLYCTCSARTSYEQYFGPGTRLTVL.